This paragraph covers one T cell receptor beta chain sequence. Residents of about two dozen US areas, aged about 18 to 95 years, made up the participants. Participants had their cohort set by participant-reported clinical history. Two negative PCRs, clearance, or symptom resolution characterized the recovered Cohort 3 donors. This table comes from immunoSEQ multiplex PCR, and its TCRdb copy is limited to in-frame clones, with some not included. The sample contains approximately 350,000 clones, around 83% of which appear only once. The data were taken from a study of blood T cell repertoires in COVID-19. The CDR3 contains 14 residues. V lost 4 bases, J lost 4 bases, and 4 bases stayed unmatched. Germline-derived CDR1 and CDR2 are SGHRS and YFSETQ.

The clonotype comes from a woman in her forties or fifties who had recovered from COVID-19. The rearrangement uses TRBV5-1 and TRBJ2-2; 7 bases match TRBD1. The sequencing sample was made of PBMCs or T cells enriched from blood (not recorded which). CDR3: CASSPRQGTGELFF. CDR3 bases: TGCGCCAGCAGCCCTAGACAGGGCACCGGGGAGCTGTTTTTT.